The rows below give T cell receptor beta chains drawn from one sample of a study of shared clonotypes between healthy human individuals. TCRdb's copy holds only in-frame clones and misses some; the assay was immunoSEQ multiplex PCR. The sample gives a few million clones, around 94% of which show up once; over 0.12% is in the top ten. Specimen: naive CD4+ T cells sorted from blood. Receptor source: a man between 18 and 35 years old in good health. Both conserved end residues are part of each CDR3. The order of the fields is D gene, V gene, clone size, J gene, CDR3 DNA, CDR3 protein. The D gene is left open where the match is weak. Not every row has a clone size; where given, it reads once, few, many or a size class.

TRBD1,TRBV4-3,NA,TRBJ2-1,TGCGCCAGCAGCCCCAGATCGGGACAGGGTACCAATGAGCAGTTCTTC,CASSPRSGQGTNEQFF
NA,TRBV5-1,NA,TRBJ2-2,TGCGCCAGCAGCTTGAACACGGGCACCGGGGAGCTGTTTTTT,CASSLNTGTGELFF
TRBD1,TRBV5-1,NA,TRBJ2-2,TGCGCCAGCAGCTTGGAAGGGACAGGGAACACCGGGGAGCTGTTTTTT,CASSLEGTGNTGELFF
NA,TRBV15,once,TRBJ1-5,TGTGCCACCAGCAGCGCAGGGGCTCCCTCGAATCAGCCCCAGCATTTT,CATSSAGAPSNQPQHF
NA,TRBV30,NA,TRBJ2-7,TGTGCCTGGTCCGACAACTCCTACGAGCAGTACTTC,CAWSDNSYEQYF
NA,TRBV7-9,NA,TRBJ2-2,TGTGCCAGCAGCTCCCCCCCGGGGGCGGCGGGCACCGGGGAGCTGTTTTTT,CASSSPPGAAGTGELFF
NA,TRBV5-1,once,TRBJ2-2,TGCGCCAGCAGCTTGAACGGGGATGACACCGGGGAGCTGTTTTTT,CASSLNGDDTGELFF
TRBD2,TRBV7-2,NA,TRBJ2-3,TGTGCCAGCAGACTAGCGGGAGGGCCAGCAGATACGCAGTATTTT,CASRLAGGPADTQYF
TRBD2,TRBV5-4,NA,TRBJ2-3,TGTGCCAGCAGCCTGACACTAGCGGGAGCAGGAACAGATACGCAGTATTTT,CASSLTLAGAGTDTQYF
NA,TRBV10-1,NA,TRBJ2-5,TGCGCCACCAGGACTGCACAAGAGACCCAGTACTTC,CATRTAQETQYF
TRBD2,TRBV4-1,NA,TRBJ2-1,TGCGCCAGCAGCCAGGATGGACTAGCGGGGGGGCTGAGGAATGAGCAGTTCTTC,CASSQDGLAGGLRNEQFF
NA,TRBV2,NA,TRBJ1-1,TGTGCCAGCATTTGGGGGGGCTCGGACACTGAAGCTTTCTTT,CASIWGGSDTEAFF
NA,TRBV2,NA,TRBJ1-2,TGTGCCAGCAGGGAGTTCGGGACGGGTGGCTACACCTTC,CASREFGTGGYTF
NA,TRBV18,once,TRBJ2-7,TGTGCCAGCTCACCACCCGGTTCCTACGAGCAGTACTTC,CASSPPGSYEQYF
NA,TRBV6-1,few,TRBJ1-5,TGTGCCAGCAGTGCTCAGGGAACCAATCAGCCCCAGCATTTT,CASSAQGTNQPQHF
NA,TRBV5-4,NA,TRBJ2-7,TGTGCCAGCAGCTTGGCGGGTGTCAGCTCCTACGAGCAGTACTTC,CASSLAGVSSYEQYF
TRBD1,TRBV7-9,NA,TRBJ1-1,TGTGCCAGCAGCAGCCGGGGGACAGGGGTCTACACTGAAGCTTTCTTT,CASSSRGTGVYTEAFF
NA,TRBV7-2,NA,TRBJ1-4,TGTGCCAGCAGCTTAGTTGTAGGGTTAAATGAAAAACTGTTTTTT,CASSLVVGLNEKLFF
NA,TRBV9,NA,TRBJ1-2,TGTGCCAGCAGCCCCTTGTGGGTGCAGGGCGAAAATGGCTACACCTTC,CASSPLWVQGENGYTF
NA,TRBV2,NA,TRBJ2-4,TGTGCCAGCAGTGAGCAGCTAGCCAAAAACATTCAGTACTTC,CASSEQLAKNIQYF
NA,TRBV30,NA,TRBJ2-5,TGTGCCTGGAGTGGGTCTGGGCTTGGAGGCAAGACCCAGTACTTC,CAWSGSGLGGKTQYF
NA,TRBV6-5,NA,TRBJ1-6,TGTGCCAGCAGTTCCTTTCAGGGGTCACCCCTCCACTTT,CASSSFQGSPLHF
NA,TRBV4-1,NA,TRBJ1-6,TGCGCCAGCAGCTTACCGTTTGCCACGATAGAAAATTCACCCCTCCACTTT,CASSLPFATIENSPLHF
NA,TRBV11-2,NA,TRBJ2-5,TGTGCCAGCAGCTCCGGACACCAAGAGACCCAGTACTTC,CASSSGHQETQYF
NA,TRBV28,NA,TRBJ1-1,TGTGCCAGCAGTTTATCGGGACAAATGATGGGAGGAGCTTTCTTT,CASSLSGQMMGGAFF
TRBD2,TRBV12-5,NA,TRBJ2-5,TGTGCTAGTGGTTTGGTACAAACAAGCGGGACGGAGACCCAGTACTTC,CASGLVQTSGTETQYF
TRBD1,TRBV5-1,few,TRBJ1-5,TGCGCCAGCAGCTTGACAGGGGAAGGTCAGCCCCAGCATTTT,CASSLTGEGQPQHF
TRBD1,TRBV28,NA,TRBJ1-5,TGTGCCAGCAGAACAGGGGGCGGCCAGCCCCAGCATTTT,CASRTGGGQPQHF
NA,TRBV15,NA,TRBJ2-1,TGTGCCACCAGCAGAGGTAGCAACCTCTACTACAATGAGCAGTTCTTC,CATSRGSNLYYNEQFF
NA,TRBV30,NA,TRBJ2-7,TGTGCAAGGAGGTACGCCACAGGCCTGGACGAGCAGTACTTC,CARRYATGLDEQYF
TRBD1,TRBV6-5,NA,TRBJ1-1,TGTGCCACCCTGACAGGGGGCGGAAGGAACACTGAAGCTTTCTTT,CATLTGGGRNTEAFF
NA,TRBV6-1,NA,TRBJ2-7,TGTGCCAGCAGAGGACTCAACGAGCAGTACTTC,CASRGLNEQYF
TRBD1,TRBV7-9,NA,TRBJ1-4,TGTGCCAGCAGCTCGACAGGGGCTAATGAAAAACTGTTTTTT,CASSSTGANEKLFF
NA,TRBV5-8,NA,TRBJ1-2,TGTGCCAGCAGCTTCCGTGGCTACACCTTC,CASSFRGYTF
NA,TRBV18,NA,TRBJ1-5,TGTGCCAGCTCACCAATTGATAGCAATCAGCCCCAGCATTTT,CASSPIDSNQPQHF
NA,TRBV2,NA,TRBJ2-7,TGTGCCAGCAGGGACTCTCTGAGCTCCTACGAGCAGTACTTC,CASRDSLSSYEQYF
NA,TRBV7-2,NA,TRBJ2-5,TGTGCCAGCAGCTTGGATGGGACCACCCCCCAGTACTTC,CASSLDGTTPQYF
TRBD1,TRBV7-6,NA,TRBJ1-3,TGTGCCAGCAGCCCAGAACAGGGGACGAGGGGTGGAAACACCATATATTTT,CASSPEQGTRGGNTIYF
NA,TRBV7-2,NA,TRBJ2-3,TGTGCCAGCAGCTTAGCTTTGTACGATACGCAGTATTTT,CASSLALYDTQYF
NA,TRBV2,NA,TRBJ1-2,TGTGCCAGCATCCCGGGGGTAGGGAGCTACACCTTC,CASIPGVGSYTF
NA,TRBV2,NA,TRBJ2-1,TGTGCCAGCAGTGAAGGTCCACAGGGCGGTGAGCAGTTCTTC,CASSEGPQGGEQFF
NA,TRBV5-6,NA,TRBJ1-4,TGTGCCAGCAGCTTGGGGAACATCAATGAAAAACTGTTTTTT,CASSLGNINEKLFF